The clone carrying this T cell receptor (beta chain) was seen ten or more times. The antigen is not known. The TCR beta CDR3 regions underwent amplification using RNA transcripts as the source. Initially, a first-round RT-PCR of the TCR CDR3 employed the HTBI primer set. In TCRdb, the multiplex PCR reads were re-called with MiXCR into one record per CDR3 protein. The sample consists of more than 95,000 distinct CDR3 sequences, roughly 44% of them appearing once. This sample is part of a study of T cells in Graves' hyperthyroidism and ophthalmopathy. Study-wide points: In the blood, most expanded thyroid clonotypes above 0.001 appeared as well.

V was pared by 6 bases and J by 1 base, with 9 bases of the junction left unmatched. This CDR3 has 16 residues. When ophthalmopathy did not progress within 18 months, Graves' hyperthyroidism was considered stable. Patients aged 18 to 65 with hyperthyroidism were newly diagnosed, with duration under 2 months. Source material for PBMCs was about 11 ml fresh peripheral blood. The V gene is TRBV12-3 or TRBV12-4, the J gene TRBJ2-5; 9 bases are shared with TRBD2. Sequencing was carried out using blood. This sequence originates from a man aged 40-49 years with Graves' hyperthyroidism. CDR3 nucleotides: TGTGCCAGCAGCTTACTTATTAGCGGGGGCCAAGAGACCCAGTACTTC. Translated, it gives CASSLLISGGQETQYF.